This TCR beta chain comes out of a study of shared clonotypes between healthy human individuals (dated by TCRdb to 2020 to 2022). For the study in its entirety: Two women and three men aged 18 to 49 years were included in the cohort. Per donor, three plates each were used for CD4 naive and CD4 memory, two for CD8 naive, and one for CD8 memory. To estimate repertoire size and how much clonotypes are shared between individuals, the study performed deep sequencing of blood TCR repertoires from 4 to 6 healthy adults. To increase sequencing depth and limit assay-specific biases, different laboratories used diverse techniques to prepare libraries and sequence TCR repertoires. Per donor, leukapheresis produced somewhere between about 0.9 and 10 billion PBMCs.

The germline V gene (reference sequence) yields MNHEY for CDR1 and SMNVEV for CDR2. The CDR3 spans 14 residues, from the cysteine through the phenylalanine. The kept DNA is CDR3 alone, 42 bases in frame from the first base. Here V drops 6 bases and J drops 6 bases, and the junction holds 7 bases not matched to any gene. Overall results and qualifications from the work: Based on pairwise subsampling, the degree of clonotype sharing among donors was expected to be affected by sequencing depth. Sampling was restricted to blood, and TCR repertoires in tissues likely differ from the TCR repertoires found in blood. Across a few donors, about 5% of naive CD4, approximately 3.6% of naive CD8, under 2.5% of memory CD4, and approximately 0.4% of memory CD8 clonotypes were shared. Even with the large sequencing depth, rarefaction of the sorted-subset datasets indicated that sequencing was incomplete. The genetic and exposure-history diversity represented was limited by the small number of donors. Higher generation probabilities were observed for clonotypes shared by all four sorted-subset donors than for non-shared clonotypes. Naive subsets generally had larger estimated clonotype richness than memory subsets.

Regarding this clone: The clone's antigen remains unknown. Base qualities are not recorded, but no much larger clone differs from it by a single base. At the DNA level, this CDR3 is encoded by other sequences in the same sample as well.

Using the deep immunoSEQ assay, TCR CDR3 regions were amplified from genomic DNA by multiplex PCR. For each cell subset, the extracted genomic DNA was distributed evenly across all wells of several immunoSEQ 96-well plates, and each plate served as one replicate. For sorted subsets, around 200 ng genomic DNA, equal to about 30,000 T cell genomes, was loaded into each replicate PCR. Purified libraries were measured with a Qubit 3.0 fluorometer, size-checked on a Bioanalyzer 2100, and measured again with the KAPA Library Quantification kit. Every immunoSEQ 96-well plate was sequenced on a separate single-read 150-cycle Illumina NextSeq 550 flow cell. Under the source paper's analysis protocol: Because the immunoSEQ output included only junctional sequences and no quality scores, the filtering could not be the same as the filtering used for full-length reads. To assign V/J genes and CDR3, sequences were annotated using PyIR, a Python wrapper for IgBLAST v1.9, with IMGT germline references. Reads were removed for weak V/J assignments (E-value above 1e-6), missing CDR3, stop codons, out-of-frame junctions, or ambiguous translated residues. A V3J clonotype was defined by an identical inferred V gene, J gene, and CDR3 amino acid sequence. To compute the percentage overlap between repertoires, the number of shared unique clonotypes was divided by the size of the smaller repertoire. Three approaches were used to assess repertoire richness: RTK rarefaction, the Chao1 estimator, and Recon v2.1 estimates of unobserved clonotypes. Generation probabilities for all TCRbeta clonotypes obtained by the gDNA method from a handful of donors were computed using OLGA. Held by TCRdb, this immuneACCESS table contains in-frame sequences only and omits some clones. Under half of the omission traces to an unresolved V gene where checked; the cause of the rest is unknown. V and J calls plus clone size are reproduced from that table; the DNA served to infer D and trimming. The sample table lists around 2.1 million clones, more than 85% of them with a count of one. Under 2% of the sample rests with the top ten.

CD8 naive samples consisted of CD45RO-negative cells that were positively selected for CCR7, yielding a CD45RA+CCR7+ population without TemRA cells. The donors were healthy, HIV-negative adults who had no recently reported acute infections or vaccinations. All donors were Caucasian adults living in Nashville, Tennessee, USA. Blood was obtained by leukapheresis, after which PBMCs were separated by Ficoll-Histopaque density gradient centrifugation and cryopreserved in liquid nitrogen vapor phase. Analytical flow cytometry was used to check the purity and quantity of every magnetically sorted T cell population. Genomic DNA was isolated from each sorted fraction and quantified by UV absorbance on a Nanodrop 2000c.

Recombination joined TRBV27 with TRBJ1-5, with 8 central nucleotides matching TRBD1. Material for sequencing was naive CD8+ T cells from PBMCs. Interpreted using the paper, the cell subset or site label stands for: CD45RA+CCR7+. This TCR derives from a man aged 18 to 29 in good health. Some clones in this sample may be carry-over from other donors' samples. The nucleotide sequence is TGTGCCAGCAGCCCGACAGGGGCGGGTCAGCCCCAGCATTTT. Translation gives CASSPTGAGQPQHF.